This TCR beta chain comes out of a study of T-cell reconstitution after alpha-beta-depleted transplantation in children. In germline, CDR1 is SGHTA, CDR2 FQGNSA. The CDR3 has 15 amino acids. Using unique molecular identifiers, the investigators prepared the TCRbeta library. In TCRdb, the PCR reads were re-called with MiXCR into one record per CDR3 protein. Of roughly 570,000 distinct CDR3 sequences in the sample, over 20% are singletons; the top ten hold approximately 39%. This clonotype was seen only a few times. At one end, the junction sequence differs from germline, possibly due to a read error. This sequence joins TRBV7-2 and TRBJ1-5, with D possibly TRBD1 on 5 matching bases. The sequence came from a boy under two years old with Wiskott-Aldrich syndrome, due to receive a stem cell transplant. Specimen: PBMCs, collected before TCRalphabeta/CD19-depleted stem cell transplant. CDR3 coding DNA: TGTGCCAGCAGCCTCGGCCCGGGGGTTGGTCAGCCCCGGCATTTT. Amino acids: CASSLGPGVGQPRHF.